Detailed here is one TCR beta chain. Its antigen is undetermined. Data came from immunoSEQ multiplex PCR; TCRdb stores just in-frame clones and leaves some out. The sample has 14,000 to 15,000 clones; approximately 70% are singletons. Trimming took off 3 bases at V and 0 bases at J, with 7 bases between the two ends. The CDR3 extends over 14 amino acids. Per the germline V gene, CDR1 is SGDLS and CDR2 is YYNGEE. This specimen comes from a study of neoadjuvant anti-PD-1 for oral cavity cancer. About the research overall: Patients without progression received a fourth nivolumab dose around day 43, then surgical resection on days 50-56.

Study results and caveats: TCR analyses covered only three patients per response group.

PBMCs were not maintained or expanded in culture before analysis. This specimen was PBMCs, taken before nivolumab (anti-PD-1) treatment. The rearrangement links TRBV9 to TRBJ2-1; a weak D match, TRBD1 (5 bases). The source of this sequence is a person between 35 and 79 years old with oral cavity squamous cell carcinoma. CDR3 protein: CASSAGFSYNEQFF. The CDR3 bases are TGTGCCAGCAGCGCAGGGTTCTCCTACAATGAGCAGTTCTTC.